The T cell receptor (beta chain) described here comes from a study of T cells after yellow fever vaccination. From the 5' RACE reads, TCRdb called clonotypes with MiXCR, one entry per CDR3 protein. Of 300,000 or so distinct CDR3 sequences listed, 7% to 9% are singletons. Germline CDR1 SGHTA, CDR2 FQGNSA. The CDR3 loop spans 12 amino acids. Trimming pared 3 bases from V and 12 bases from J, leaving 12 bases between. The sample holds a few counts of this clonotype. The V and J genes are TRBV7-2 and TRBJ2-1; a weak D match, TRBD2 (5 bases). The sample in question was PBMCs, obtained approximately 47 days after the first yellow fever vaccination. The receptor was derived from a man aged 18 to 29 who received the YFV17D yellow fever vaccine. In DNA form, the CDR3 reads TGTGCCAGCAGCTTTGCCGGGGTGACGCAGTTCTTC. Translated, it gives CASSFAGVTQFF.